This record concerns one TCR beta chain sequence. The CDR3 is 15 amino acids. V lost 5 bases and J lost 2, with 16 bases in between. CDR1 is SGHTA and CDR2 is FQGNSA in the germline V gene. This sample was taken from a study of blood T cell repertoires in COVID-19. Study-level information: Samples of COVID-19 (acute and convalescent) were obtained from the United States, Italy and Spain.

Original handling: The assay estimated nucleated cells by amplifying reference gene primers. This table comes from immunoSEQ multiplex PCR, and its TCRdb copy is limited to in-frame clones, with some not included. That table furnishes V, J and clone size, whereas the DNA furnished D and trimming. The data hold 260,000 or so clones, with over 75% observed a single time. The J gene is TRBJ2-7, the V gene TRBV7-2, with D possibly being TRBD1 (5 bases). The clonotype comes from a human donor in a cohort sampled during active COVID-19. The sequenced material came from peripheral blood. CDR3 coding DNA: TGTGCCAGCAGCGAACTTGGGGCAGGCGCCTACGAGCAGTACTTC. It yields the protein CASSELGAGAYEQYF.